The sequence of this T cell receptor (beta chain) was determined in a study of T cell responses to AZD1222 COVID-19 vaccine. Study-wide points: Mostly white British, mostly female donors; authors suggested clonal diversity may be underestimated. Repertoire sampling happened only post peak T cell response. Compared with day 0, the breadth and depth of the Spike-specific TCR repertoire rose significantly after two doses of AZD1222.

TCRdb keeps only in-frame clones here, not all; method: immunoSEQ multiplex PCR. The data hold about 150,000 clones, with about nine tenths observed a single time. The germline CDR1 and CDR2 sequences are SGHTA and FQGTGA. This CDR3 is 13 amino acids long. Trimming left V 3 bases short and J 4 bases short, with 9 bases between. As regards this clone: As yet, its antigen is unknown.

The receptor's source is an adult in good health. Sequences were derived from peripheral blood, sampled on day 0 of AZD1222 vaccination. The chain employs TRBV7-3 and TRBJ1-2; weak D call: TRBD1 (5 bases). The CDR3 nucleotides read TGTGCCAGCAGCTTCAGTGGGGGCTATGGCTACACCTTC. Encoded protein: CASSFSGGYGYTF.